Each of the 14 T cell receptor beta chains below was sequenced from the same sample in a study of control samples from healthy donors and cancer patients. Generated by immunoSEQ multiplex PCR, the TCRdb table keeps only in-frame clones and is missing some. The data hold about 70,000 clones, with approximately 87% observed a single time. Source material: blood. The receptors shown here come from a man aged 50-59 years in good health.

The chain joins TRBV10-2 to TRBJ2-4; D not certain. Per germline, CDR1 WSHSY and CDR2 SAAADI. Trimming removed 3 bases from V and 8 bases from J, with 14 bases in between. The CDR3 is made up of 14 amino acids. The DNA of the CDR3 is TGCGCCAGCAGTGAAGATAGGCCCGCGGACATTCAGTACTTC. Translated: CASSEDRPADIQYF.

The chain couples TRBV27 to TRBJ1-2; no reliable D call. Trimming took off 6 bases at V and 8 bases at J, with 13 bases between the two ends. The length of the CDR3 is 12 residues. CDR1 is MNHEY, CDR2 SMNVEV, per germline (reference sequence). In DNA, the CDR3 is TGTGCCAGCAGACTGGAGGGATGGGGCTACACCTTC. This codes for CASRLEGWGYTF.

This clone has only one observation. The chain carries TRBV10-3 and TRBJ1-6; 10 bases align to TRBD1. V was clipped by 9 bases and J by 7 bases; unmatched bases: 3. Germline CDR1 ENHRY, CDR2 SYGVKD. This CDR3 spans 13 amino acids. The chain's CDR3 is CAIGTGENSPLHF. The CDR3 nucleotides are TGTGCCATAGGGACAGGGGAAAATTCACCCCTCCACTTT.

The chain links TRBV30 to TRBJ1-2, with D possibly being TRBD1 (5 bases). CDR1 and CDR2 from the germline V gene are GTSNPN and SVGIG (reference sequence). The CDR3 length is 12 residues. Between the trimmed V and J ends, which lost 5 bases and 7 bases, there was a span of 14 bases. CDR3 nucleotides: TGTGCCTGGGACCGAAGGGGTCGTGGCTACACCTTC. This codes for CAWDRRGRGYTF.

The chain combines TRBV7-2 with TRBJ2-2, with 7 bases fitting TRBD1. This CDR3 spans 16 amino acids. V trimming: 1 base; J trimming: 5 bases; junction bases outside the gene matches: 7. Germline CDR1 is SGHTA and CDR2 is FQGNSA. The CDR3 DNA sequence: TGTGCCAGCAGCTTAGGAGGGACAGCCATAACCGGGGAGCTGTTTTTT. Its translation is CASSLGGTAITGELFF.

This chain joins TRBV19 and TRBJ2-2; a weak D match, TRBD1 (6 bases). The germline V gene encodes CDR1 LNHDA and CDR2 SQIVND (reference sequence). V dropped 6 bases and J dropped 6 bases, with 8 bases sitting between them. The CDR3 is 12 residues long. CDR3 in DNA: TGTGCCAGTAGACCAGGGGCCGGGGAGCTGTTTTTT. Amino acids: CASRPGAGELFF. The complete variable domain, with remaining parts taken from reference TRBV19 and TRBJ2-2, reads DGGITQSPKYLFRKEGQNVTLSCEQNLNHDAMYWYRQDPGQGLRLIYYSQIVNDFQKGDIAEGYSVSREKKESFPLTVTSAQKNPTAFYLCASRPGAGELFFGEGSRLTVL.

The chain has TRBV7-2 and TRBJ2-1; D unclear. Germline V gives CDR1 SGHTA, CDR2 FQGNSA. V was cut by 2 bases and J by 1 base, with 12 bases left in between. The CDR3 extends over 16 amino acids. Here the CDR3 reads CASSLSTDPSYNEQFF. The DNA of the CDR3 is TGTGCCAGCAGCTTAAGTACAGATCCTTCCTACAATGAGCAGTTCTTC.

The CDR3 reads CASSQGRASSGNTIYF. The CDR3 DNA sequence: TGTGCCAGCAGCCAAGGTCGGGCTTCCTCTGGAAACACCATATATTTT. The V and J genes are TRBV4-2 and TRBJ1-3; D remains ambiguous. Trimming left V 1 base short and J 0 bases short, with 10 bases between. This CDR3 comprises 16 residues. Germline CDR1 is LGHNA and CDR2 is YNFKEQ.

The chain recombines TRBV24-1 with TRBJ1-5; D unresolved. Germline loops: CDR1 KGHDR, CDR2 SFDVKD. Trimming took 1 base from V and 0 from J, leaving 3 bases between them. The CDR3 consists of 14 residues. CDR3 protein: CATSDLDSNQPQHF. CDR3 coding DNA: TGTGCCACCAGTGATTTAGATAGCAATCAGCCCCAGCATTTT.

This clone has more than one count but fewer than ten. The chain uses TRBV6-5 and TRBJ1-5; 7 nucleotides agree with TRBD1. CDR1 is MNHEY, CDR2 SVGAGI, per germline. CDR3 length: 14 residues. V shed 5 bases and J 1 base; nucleotides not matched to a gene: 2. DNA for the CDR3: TGTGCCAGCAGTCGCAGGGGGAGCAATCAGCCCCAGCATTTT. Encoded protein: CASSRRGSNQPQHF.

The chain combines TRBV5-1 with TRBJ1-2, with TRBD1 identical over 9 bases. CDR1 is SGHRS, CDR2 YFSETQ, per germline. This CDR3 has 14 residues. The V and J ends lost 4 bases and 5 bases, in that order; junction bases with no gene match: 6. Here the CDR3 reads CASSPRTGAYGYTF. The CDR3 region has the DNA TGCGCCAGCAGCCCAAGGACAGGGGCTTATGGCTACACCTTC.

J is TRBJ2-3 and V is TRBV9; 7 bases map to TRBD2. This CDR3 is built from 15 residues. The junction had 6 bases not matched to a gene; V was cut back by 4 bases and J by 1 base. Germline V gene sequence: CDR1 SGDLS, CDR2 YYNGEE. The CDR3 sequence is CASSTGGGGTDTQYF. The CDR3 coding sequence is TGTGCCAGCAGCACAGGCGGGGGAGGCACAGATACGCAGTATTTT.

This chain joins TRBV19 and TRBJ1-1; maybe TRBD1 (5 bases). Germline V lookup: CDR1 LNHDA, CDR2 SQIVND (reference sequence). The CDR3 runs to 13 residues. The V and J ends lost 6 bases and 6 bases respectively, with 14 bases between them. DNA for the CDR3: TGTGCCAGTAGAGTCAGGGTTGGCTCTGAAGCTTTCTTT. Encoded protein: CASRVRVGSEAFF.

This chain connects TRBV15 to TRBJ1-2; D is perhaps TRBD1 (5 bases). This CDR3 region has 15 residues. Germline-derived CDR1 and CDR2 are LNHNV and YYDKDF (reference sequence). The V end was cut by 0 bases, the J end by 3 bases, with 11 bases between. CDR3 loop: CATSRDWGTDYGYTF. CDR3 bases: TGTGCCACCAGCAGAGATTGGGGGACTGACTATGGCTACACCTTC.